Listed here are 4 T cell receptor beta chains from one sample, sequenced in a study of blood T cell repertoires in COVID-19. The assay was immunoSEQ multiplex PCR, and TCRdb's table has in-frame clones only and misses some. In the table there are about 300,000 clones, around 85% of which are singletons. The specimen sequenced was peripheral blood. The receptor set was obtained from a human donor with COVID-19, enrolled during active disease. The donor label of this sample is uncertain.

This clone turned up a few times. The chain uses TRBV19 and TRBJ2-5, with D possibly matching TRBD2 (5 bases). Germline lookup yields CDR1 LNHDA and CDR2 SQIVND (reference sequence). CDR3 length: 13 residues. Trimming left V 4 bases short and J 5 bases short, with 11 bases between. CDR3 sequence reads: CASSTLRGETQYF. The CDR3 region has the DNA TGTGCCAGTAGTACGCTCCGGGGTGAGACCCAGTACTTC. The complete variable domain, with remaining parts taken from reference TRBV19 and TRBJ2-5, reads DGGITQSPKYLFRKEGQNVTLSCEQNLNHDAMYWYRQDPGQGLRLIYYSQIVNDFQKGDIAEGYSVSREKKESFPLTVTSAQKNPTAFYLCASSTLRGETQYFGPGTRLLVL.

The chain is built from TRBV5-6 and TRBJ2-1, with 10 bases fitting TRBD2. Losses at the gene ends were 4 bases for V and 6 bases for J; bases not matched to a gene: 7. Germline CDR1 SGHDT, CDR2 YYEEEE. CDR3 length: 15 residues. CDR3 DNA: TGTGCCAGCAGCCCCCTTAAGCGGGAGGGCAATGAGCAGTTCTTC. Its protein is CASSPLKREGNEQFF.

V and J are TRBV3-1 (or the pseudogene TRBV3-2) and TRBJ1-2; perhaps TRBD1 as D (5 bases). V was shortened by 4 bases and J by 4 bases, with 16 bases between the two germline ends. Germline CDR1 LGHDT, CDR2 YNNKEL (reference sequence). There are 15 residues in the CDR3. The CDR3 nucleotides are TGTGCCAGCAGCCCGGACACCTCTAGAGGCTATGGCTACACCTTC. Its protein is CASSPDTSRGYGYTF.

The chain couples TRBV15 to TRBJ2-2; 9 bases align to TRBD1. This CDR3 is built from 14 residues. With 8 bases clipped from V and 5 bases from J, the junction kept 6 bases outside the gene matches. The germline V gene has CDR1 LNHNV and CDR2 YYDKDF (reference sequence). The CDR3 here is CATQDRGGTGELFF. The CDR3 region has the DNA TGTGCCACCCAAGACAGGGGGGGGACCGGGGAGCTGTTTTTT.